The 29 T cell receptor beta chains listed next were all sequenced from one sample in a study of early T cells in non-severe SARS-CoV-2 infection. TCRdb analysed the 5' RACE reads with MiXCR anew, one entry per CDR3 protein. The table shows 69,000 or so distinct CDR3 sequences, with around 4.2% occurring only once. This specimen was whole blood, taken at baseline. Receptors originate from an adult who was a healthcare worker with PCR-confirmed SARS-CoV-2 infection or an uninfected control (not recorded which). The donor label of this sample is uncertain.

This clonotype was counted between two and nine times. The chain is built from TRBV19 and TRBJ1-1; 8 nucleotides line up with TRBD1. V dropped 6 bases and J dropped 3; count of bases not matched to a gene: 6. Germline V gives CDR1 LNHDA, CDR2 SQIVND (reference sequence). This CDR3 comprises 14 residues. The CDR3 nucleotides are TGTGCCAGTAGAACGGACAGGGTGGACACTGAAGCTTTCTTT. Translated, it gives CASRTDRVDTEAFF.

The V and J genes are TRBV29-1 and TRBJ2-7; TRBD2 matches 8 bases. The CDR3 consists of 14 residues. J was trimmed by 0 bases and V by 7 bases; bases with no gene match: 8. CDR1 and CDR2 from the germline V gene are SQVTM and ANQGSEA. Here the CDR3 reads CSGTRGGSSYEQYF. The CDR3 bases are TGCAGCGGTACCCGGGGGGGTAGCTCCTACGAGCAGTACTTC.

The chain couples TRBV27 to TRBJ2-5, with unresolved D. The CDR3 contains 14 residues. Germline CDR1 and CDR2: MNHEY and SMNVEV (reference sequence). Trimming shortened V by 5 bases and J by 2 bases, and 12 bases separated the two germline ends. Here the CDR3 DNA reads TGTGCCAGCAGTACACGACACGTGCAAGAGACCCAGTACTTC. This gives the protein CASSTRHVQETQYF.

This clonotype showed up many times. The gene calls are TRBV20-1 and TRBJ2-7, with TRBD2 identical over 12 bases. The CDR3 extends over 15 amino acids. The V segment lost 2 bases and the J segment 2 bases; nucleotides outside the gene matches: 4. Germline assignment: CDR1 DFQATT and CDR2 SNEGSKA (reference sequence). The CDR3 sequence is CSARLSSGGAYEQYF. In nucleotides, the CDR3 is TGCAGTGCTAGACTGTCTAGCGGGGGGGCCTACGAGCAGTACTTC.

This clonotype was found many times. The rearrangement links TRBV6-5 to TRBJ2-1; 8 nucleotides agree with TRBD1. From germline, CDR1 is MNHEY and CDR2 SVGAGI. The CDR3 sequence is 14 residues long. V shed 8 bases and J 8 bases; nucleotides not matched to a gene: 11. The CDR3 bases are TGTGCCAGCCGATTGGGACAGGCGGTTGATGAGCAGTTCTTC. This encodes CASRLGQAVDEQFF.

This clonotype was detected ten times or more. J is TRBJ2-1 and V is TRBV11-3, with 8 bases that match TRBD1. The ends lost 3 bases at V and 3 bases at J; junction bases unmatched: 4. The CDR3 contains 15 residues. Germline V gene data show CDR1 as SGHNT and CDR2 as YENEEA. CDR3 nucleotides: TGTGCCAGCAGCTTGGGACAGGAATACTACAATGAGCAGTTCTTC. Translation gives CASSLGQEYYNEQFF. Supplemented by reference TRBV11-3 and TRBJ2-1, the full variable domain reads EAGVVQSPRYKIIEKKQPVAFWCNPISGHNTLYWYLQNLGQGPELLIRYENEEAVDDSQLPKDRFSAERLKGVDSTLKIQPAELGDSAVYLCASSLGQEYYNEQFFGPGTRLTVL.

This clonotype was picked up a small number of times. The chain joins TRBV4-2 to TRBJ1-2, with D perhaps TRBD1 (5 bases). Germline assignment: CDR1 LGHNA and CDR2 YNFKEQ. The CDR3 has 16 amino acids. Trimming cost V 0 bases and J 4 bases, with 15 bases left between them. The CDR3 DNA is TGTGCCAGCAGCCAAGATCCGGGGGGACCCCTCTATGGCTACACCTTC. The encoded protein is CASSQDPGGPLYGYTF.

The chain has TRBV30 and TRBJ2-7, with D possibly TRBD2 on 6 matching bases. The CDR3 consists of 15 residues. Germline values: CDR1 GTSNPN, CDR2 SVGIG (reference sequence). Deletions cut 3 bases from V and 3 bases from J, with 18 bases between. The CDR3 here is CAWRIPGTLYYEQYF. The CDR3 nucleotides read TGTGCCTGGAGGATTCCCGGGACTTTATACTACGAGCAGTACTTC.

This clonotype was seen many times. This chain joins TRBV6-5 and TRBJ2-7, with 7 bases identical to TRBD2. Looked up from germline, CDR1 is MNHEY and CDR2 is SVGAGI. This CDR3 has 15 residues. Trimming cost V 6 bases and J 0 bases; bases outside gene matches: 8. The CDR3 loop is CASRGRLASSYEQYF. In DNA form, the CDR3 reads TGTGCCAGCAGGGGTAGACTAGCCAGCTCCTACGAGCAGTACTTC.

Concerning this clonotype itself: Since a much larger clone is just one base distant, this may be a read error. The chain recombines TRBV20-1 with TRBJ2-5; the D gene is possibly TRBD1 (5 bases). Germline loops: CDR1 DFQATT, CDR2 SNEGSKA (reference sequence). The CDR3 sequence is 15 residues long. The CDR3 spells CGARDVRGTQETQYF. The CDR3 DNA is TGCGGTGCTAGAGATGTTAGGGGAACACAAGAGACCCAGTACTTC.

The chain has TRBV28 and TRBJ1-2; maybe TRBD1 (6 bases). Germline values: CDR1 MDHEN, CDR2 SYDVKM. V lost 5 bases to trimming and J lost 8 bases, with 15 bases between them. The CDR3 runs to 13 residues. CDR3 sequence (DNA): TGTGCCAGCAGTAGACAGGATTCGAGGGGCTACACCTTC. Translation gives CASSRQDSRGYTF.

This clonotype has a handful of counts. This chain connects TRBV3-1 to TRBJ1-6, with D maybe TRBD1 (6 bases). Germline assignment: CDR1 LGHDT and CDR2 YNNKEL (reference sequence). V was trimmed by 4 bases and J by 4 bases, leaving 14 bases between them. The CDR3 spans 16 residues. This chain's CDR3 is CASSRTAQRYNSPLHF. For the CDR3, the DNA is TGTGCCAGCAGCCGGACAGCCCAGAGGTATAATTCACCCCTCCACTTT.

This clonotype occurred a few times. V is TRBV6-4 and J is TRBJ2-2; D remains unclear. The V gene lost 6 bases and the J gene lost 2 bases, with 10 bases spanning the gap. The germline CDR1 and CDR2 sequences are MRHNA and SNTAGT. This CDR3 region has 14 residues. The DNA of the CDR3 is TGTGCCAGCAGCCTAGACGGAAACACCGGGGAGCTGTTTTTT. It translates to CASSLDGNTGELFF.

This clonotype was observed at least ten times. The rearrangement joins TRBV4-2 to TRBJ1-5; maybe TRBD1 (5 bases). CDR3 length equals 17 residues. The germline V and J ends were trimmed by 0 bases and 0 bases, with 12 bases remaining between them. From germline, CDR1 is LGHNA and CDR2 YNFKEQ. This CDR3 is CASSQDPGTFSNQPQHF. CDR3 DNA sequence: TGTGCCAGCAGCCAAGATCCCGGGACGTTTAGCAATCAGCCCCAGCATTTT.

The table lists this clonotype with many counts. The rearrangement links TRBV11-2 to TRBJ2-1; perhaps TRBD1 as D (6 bases). The CDR3 totals 16 residues. The V and J ends lost 0 bases and 0 bases respectively, with 9 bases between them. Germline CDR1 and CDR2: SGHAT and FQNNGV. DNA of the CDR3: TGTGCCAGCAGCTTAGATACAGGGAGCTCCTACAATGAGCAGTTCTTC. This encodes CASSLDTGSSYNEQFF.

This clonotype was seen at least ten times. V is TRBV6-5 and J is TRBJ1-6; maybe TRBD1 (6 bases). This CDR3 has 15 residues. V gave up 5 bases and J gave up 5 bases, with 13 bases separating them. Germline CDR1 and CDR2: MNHEY and SVGAGI. Written as DNA, the CDR3 is TGTGCCAGCAGTCCGTGGACAGAAAATAATTCACCCCTCCACTTT. This gives the protein CASSPWTENNSPLHF.

The chain joins TRBV27 to TRBJ2-1; D is undetermined. The germline V and J ends were trimmed by 1 base and 2 bases, with 9 bases remaining between them. Germline V gene lookup returns CDR1 MNHEY and CDR2 SMNVEV (reference sequence). CDR3 length equals 15 residues. The CDR3 sequence: CASSLWAGTYNEQFF. The CDR3 nucleotides read TGTGCCAGCAGTTTATGGGCTGGGACCTACAATGAGCAGTTCTTC.

This clonotype was recorded at least ten times. The V gene is TRBV5-1, the J gene TRBJ2-3; TRBD1 agrees at 8 bases. The CDR3 has 15 residues. Germline loops: CDR1 SGHRS, CDR2 YFSETQ. V shed 4 bases, J shed 0 bases, and the junction held 4 bases outside the gene matches. The CDR3 protein is CASSGQGLSTDTQYF. The DNA for the CDR3 is TGCGCCAGCAGCGGACAGGGCTTAAGCACAGATACGCAGTATTTT.

The V and J genes are TRBV20-1 and TRBJ1-5; D is undetermined. Germline CDR1 is DFQATT and CDR2 is SNEGSKA (reference sequence). The V gene lost 3 bases and the J gene lost 3 bases, with 6 bases spanning the gap. The CDR3 length is 12 residues. CDR3 residues: CSASNPNQPQHF. The CDR3 DNA follows: TGCAGTGCTAGCAATCCCAATCAGCCCCAGCATTTT.

Many counts were recorded for this clonotype. V is TRBV21-1 and J is TRBJ2-1; the D call in the table, TRBD2, was not verified against the DNA. TRBV21-1 is classified as a pseudogene. The CDR3 has 11 amino acids. In DNA, the CDR3 is TGTGCCAGCATCATTCGGAGGAAGCAGTTCTTC. Translation: CASIIRRKQFF.

J is TRBJ2-2 and V is TRBV25-1, with D possibly being TRBD1 or TRBD2 (6 bases each). The CDR3 is made up of 14 amino acids. Trimming stripped 6 bases from V and 3 bases from J, with 11 bases between. The V gene's germline CDR1 is MGHDK and CDR2 SYGVNS. CDR3 coding DNA: TGTGCCAGCAGGATCGGGGGCTACACCGGGGAGCTGTTTTTT. Its translation: CASRIGGYTGELFF.

This clonotype was observed a few times. The chain has TRBV12-3 or TRBV12-4 and TRBJ2-2; D not certain. Trimming stripped 3 bases from V and 6 bases from J, with 5 bases between. The CDR3 is 12 amino acids. The CDR3 reads CASSFNAGELFF. The DNA for the CDR3 is TGTGCCAGCAGTTTCAACGCCGGGGAGCTGTTTTTT.

This clonotype was observed many times. The gene calls are TRBV29-1 and TRBJ1-1, with D maybe TRBD1 (5 bases). This CDR3 has 10 amino acids. Trimming removed 8 bases from V and 6 bases from J, with 10 bases in between. The V gene's germline CDR1 is SQVTM and CDR2 ANQGSEA. The CDR3 nucleotides read TGCAGCTATGGGGGGTCTGAAGCTTTCTTT. Its translation: CSYGGSEAFF. Based on the CDR3 plus reference TRBV29-1 and TRBJ1-1, the full variable domain is SAVISQKPSRDICQRGTSLTIQCQVDSQVTMMFWYRQQPGQSLTLIATANQGSEATYESGFVIDKFPISRPNLTFSTLTVSNMSPEDSSIYLCSYGGSEAFFGQGTRLTVV.

A few counts support this clonotype. J is TRBJ2-6 and V is TRBV6-2 or TRBV6-3; D possibly corresponds to TRBD2 (5 bases). Germline CDR1 MNHEY, CDR2 SVGEGT. Trimming removed 2 bases from V and 2 bases from J, with 7 bases in between. The length of the CDR3 is 15 residues. CDR3 sequence reads: CASSYRGTGANVLTF. The CDR3 DNA follows: TGTGCCAGCAGTTACCGGGGAACTGGGGCCAACGTCCTGACTTTC.

This clonotype has at least ten counts. The J gene is TRBJ2-1, the V gene TRBV4-3, with D tentatively TRBD1 (5 bases). The length of the CDR3 is 17 residues. Trimming removed 0 bases from V and 7 bases from J, with 19 bases in between. The germline gives CDR1 LGHNA, CDR2 YSLEER. CDR3 residues: CASSQDRSGYLGNEQFF. The DNA for the CDR3 is TGCGCCAGCAGCCAAGATCGATCAGGGTATCTGGGGAATGAGCAGTTCTTC.

The rearrangement joins TRBV6-2 or TRBV6-3 to TRBJ1-2, with D possibly TRBD1 on 5 matching bases. The CDR3 consists of 13 residues. Trimming pared 5 bases from V and 5 bases from J, leaving 12 bases between. Germline CDR1 reads MNHEY; CDR2 reads SVGEGT. CDR3: CASSPRRQYGYTF. The CDR3, as DNA: TGTGCCAGCAGTCCCCGTCGACAGTATGGCTACACCTTC.

In DNA form, the CDR3 reads TGCGCCAGCAGCTTGGAAGGCCCCGACTTGGATGGCTACACCTTC. Amino acids: CASSLEGPDLDGYTF. The chain couples TRBV5-1 to TRBJ1-2; D remains ambiguous. The CDR3 loop spans 15 amino acids. V was pared by 0 bases and J by 6 bases, with 15 bases between. The V gene's germline CDR1 is SGHRS and CDR2 YFSETQ. Supplemented by reference TRBV5-1 and TRBJ1-2, the full variable domain reads KAGVTQTPRYLIKTRGQQVTLSCSPISGHRSVSWYQQTPGQGLQFLFEYFSETQRNKGNFPGRFSGRQFSNSRSEMNVSTLELGDSALYLCASSLEGPDLDGYTFGSGTRLTVV.

This clonotype has a handful of counts. This chain uses TRBV7-6 with TRBJ2-7; 9 positions agree with TRBD1. J was trimmed by 0 bases and V by 4 bases; bases with no gene match: 1. Germline CDR1 reads SGHVS; CDR2 reads FNYEAQ. The CDR3 runs 14 residues. CDR3 in DNA: TGTGCCAGCAGCTCGGGACAGGGCTCCTACGAGCAGTACTTC. This codes for CASSSGQGSYEQYF.

In its sample, this clonotype was seen many times. This chain uses TRBV7-9 with TRBJ2-2; no clear D gene. CDR1 SEHNR and CDR2 FQNEAQ come from the germline V gene (reference sequence). Trimming took off 1 base at V and 4 bases at J, with 10 bases between the two ends. The CDR3 is 15 amino acids. CDR3 residues: CASSLVPASTGELFF. Written as DNA, the CDR3 is TGTGCCAGCAGCTTAGTCCCCGCAAGCACCGGGGAGCTGTTTTTT.